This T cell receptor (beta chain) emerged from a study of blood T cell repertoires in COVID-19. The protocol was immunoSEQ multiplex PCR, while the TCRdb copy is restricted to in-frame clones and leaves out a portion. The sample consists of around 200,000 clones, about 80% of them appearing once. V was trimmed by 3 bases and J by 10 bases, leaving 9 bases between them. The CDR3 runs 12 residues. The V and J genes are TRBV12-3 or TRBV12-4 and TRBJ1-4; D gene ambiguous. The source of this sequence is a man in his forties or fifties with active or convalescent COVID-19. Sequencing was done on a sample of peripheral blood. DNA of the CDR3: TGTGCCAGCAGTTTGACAATACCAAAACTGTTTTTT. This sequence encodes CASSLTIPKLFF.